This entry describes one T cell receptor beta chain. The data originate from a study of blood T cell repertoires in COVID-19. Overall study context: The cDNA or gDNA used as material had been derived from T cells, B-cell-depleted T cells, or PBMCs.

Cohort 3 donors were reported recovered after two negative PCRs, clearance, or symptom resolution. V trimming: 1 base; J trimming: 4 bases; junction bases outside the gene matches: 1. Germline V gives CDR1 GTSNPN, CDR2 SVGIG (reference sequence). The CDR3 loop spans 13 amino acids. In the original workflow: Estimation of nucleated cell counts was performed using reference gene primer amplification. Sequencing used immunoSEQ multiplex PCR; TCRdb keeps in-frame clones, though not all of them. For V, J and clone size, that table is used; D and trimming come from the DNA. Among a few hundred thousand clones listed, more than 75% were seen once.

The specimen sequenced was PBMCs or T cells enriched from blood (not recorded which). The TCR sequence derives from a woman aged 45-65 years who had recovered from COVID-19. The chain carries TRBV30 and TRBJ1-2, with 9 bases aligning to TRBD1. The CDR3 DNA sequence: TGTGCCTGGAGTGCGGACAGGGGCTATGGCTACACCTTC. Translated: CAWSADRGYGYTF. The whole variable domain, filled in from reference TRBV30 and TRBJ1-2, reads SQTIHQWPATLVQPVGSPLSLECTVEGTSNPNLYWYRQAAGRGLQLLFYSVGIGQISSEVPQNLSASRPQDRQFILSSKKLLLSDSGFYLCAWSADRGYGYTFGSGTRLTVV.